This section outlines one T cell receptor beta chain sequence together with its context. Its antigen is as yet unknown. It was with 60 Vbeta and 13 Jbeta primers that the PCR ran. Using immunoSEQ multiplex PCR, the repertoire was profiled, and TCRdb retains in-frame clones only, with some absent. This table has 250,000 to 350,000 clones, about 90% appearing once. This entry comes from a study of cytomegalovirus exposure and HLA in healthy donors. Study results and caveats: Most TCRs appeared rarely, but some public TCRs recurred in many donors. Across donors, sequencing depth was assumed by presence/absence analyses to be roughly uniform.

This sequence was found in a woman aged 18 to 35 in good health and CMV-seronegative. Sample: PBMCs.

CDR3 nucleotide sequence: TGTGCCAGTAGTTCTGGGCAGACCCTCAACCTCGGAACCGGGGAGCTGTTTTTT. Residues: CASSSGQTLNLGTGELFF. V and J are TRBV19 and TRBJ2-2; D not resolved. The CDR3 has 18 amino acids. Germline CDR1 reads LNHDA; CDR2 reads SQIVND (reference sequence). Trimming pared 5 bases from V and 5 bases from J, leaving 24 bases between.